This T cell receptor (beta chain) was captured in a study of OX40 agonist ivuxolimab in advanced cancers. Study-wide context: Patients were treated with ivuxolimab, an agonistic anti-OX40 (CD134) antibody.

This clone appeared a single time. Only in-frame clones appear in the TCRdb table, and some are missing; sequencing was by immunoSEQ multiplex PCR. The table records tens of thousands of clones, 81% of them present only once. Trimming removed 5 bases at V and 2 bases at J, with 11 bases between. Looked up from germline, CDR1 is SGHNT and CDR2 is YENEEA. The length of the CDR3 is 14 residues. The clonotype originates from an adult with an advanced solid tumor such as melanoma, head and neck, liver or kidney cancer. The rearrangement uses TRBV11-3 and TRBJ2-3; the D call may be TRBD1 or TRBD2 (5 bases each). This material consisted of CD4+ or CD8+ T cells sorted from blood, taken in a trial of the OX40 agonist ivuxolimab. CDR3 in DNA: TGTGCCAGCAGCCCATGGGGGTTCACAGATACGCAGTATTTT. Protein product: CASSPWGFTDTQYF.